This T cell receptor (beta chain) was retrieved from a study of shared clonotypes between healthy human individuals. Study results and limitations: Depth was large, yet rarefaction showed that sorted-subset sequencing was incomplete. Sequencing depth was expected to affect clonotype sharing among donors. It was observed that 4% to 6% of naive CD4 clonotypes were shared across four donors.

Those who donated, Caucasian adults without exception, all lived in Nashville, Tennessee. V was clipped by 7 bases and J by 4 bases, with 13 bases between them. The V gene's germline CDR1 is MNHNS and CDR2 SASEGT. The CDR3 spans 13 residues. The assay was immunoSEQ multiplex PCR, and TCRdb's table has in-frame clones only and misses some. This sample has 1 million to 1.3 million clones; 70% to 80% occur once, and the top ten carry 0.55% to 0.7%. This clone was counted only a few times. Its antigen remains unidentified. The sequenced sample was memory CD4+ T cells from PBMCs. The subset was: CD45RA-negative fraction. This chain joins TRBV6-1 and TRBJ1-2; D unclear. The clonotype comes from a man between 18 and 29 years old in good health. Some clones in this sample may be carry-over from other donors' samples. The CDR3 spells CASTLLFGYGYTF. Written as DNA, the CDR3 is TGTGCCAGCACCCTACTGTTTGGCTATGGCTACACCTTC.